The present entry profiles one TCR beta chain with its context. This clonotype was detected a few times. The antigen this receptor binds is unknown. Base qualities are not provided; no much larger clone lies one nucleotide away. These data originate in a study of early T cells in non-severe SARS-CoV-2 infection listed by TCRdb under 2021. In the study overall: TCR sequencing used bulk RNA from unsorted whole blood, so alpha and beta chains could not be paired.

Receptor amplification or capture employed 5' RACE. The reads were generated on a NextSeq 500. Unique molecular identifiers were attached to individual cDNA molecules in the TCR library protocol so that sequencing error and PCR bias could be corrected. Both TCR alpha and beta chains were sequenced, and tight co-correlation was observed between alpha and beta sequence abundances in each sample. In the original analysis: Decombinator V4 was used to perform V gene, J gene and CDR3 annotation of TCR sequences. TCRs were defined as expanded if a significant change between any two time points was detected under a Poisson model with p below 0.0001. Abundances of TCRs were expressed as counts per million after normalisation to the total number of TCRs sequenced in each sample. MAIT TCRs were defined by TRAV1-2 paired with TRAJ12, TRAJ20 or TRAJ33, and iNKT TCRs by TRAV10 paired with TRAJ18. A search of VDJdb, accessed on 1 November 2021, was run for TCRs annotated to CMV, EBV and SARS-CoV-2, with TCRs annotated for multiple antigens excluded. Clones were called with MiXCR by TCRdb after fastp trimmed the public reads at Q25, and only in-frame beta chains were retained. All rows with the same CDR3 protein become a single entry with the most common DNA and genes. TCRdb's processing, not the authors', yielded these V and J calls. The table for this sample lists 50,000 to 70,000 distinct CDR3 sequences; more than 8.5% of them were counted only once. Clones ranked in the top ten supply around 8.3% of the sample.

General findings and caveats noted by the study authors: Matching against VDJdb was skewed toward anti-spike CD8 responses, likely underestimated virus-specific expansions, and missed private and CD4 specificities.

Trimming costs V 0 bases and J 0 bases, and their ends lie 12 bases apart. From a lookup of the germline V gene (reference sequence), CDR1 and CDR2 are MNHEY and SMNVEV. From the cysteine up to the phenylalanine, the CDR3 has a length of 17 residues. The retained sequence is limited to the CDR3, 51 bases, with the frame set at the first base. A case-control design nested within a healthcare worker cohort in London, UK, was used, with weekly nasopharyngeal swab PCR tests and blood sampling performed. Healthcare workers were recruited during the week of the UK lockdown, between 23 and 31 March 2020, and followed weekly for up to about 15 weeks.

The sequence was obtained from an adult who was a healthcare worker with PCR-confirmed SARS-CoV-2 infection or an uninfected control (not recorded which). The chain joins TRBV27 to TRBJ1-5; the D gene is unclear. Source material: whole blood. The CDR3 corresponds to CASSLSIPAYSNQPQHF. The DNA reads as follows: TGTGCCAGCAGTTTATCGATCCCAGCTTATAGCAATCAGCCCCAGCATTTT.